The rows below give T cell receptor beta chains drawn from one sample of a study of blood T cell repertoires in COVID-19. The method was immunoSEQ multiplex PCR; TCRdb's version includes in-frame clones alone and lacks a portion of them. The repertoire has some 300,000 clones, about 90% of them found once; the top ten carry roughly 6.3%. The sample taken for sequencing was peripheral blood. The receptors come from a woman between 45 and 60 years old with COVID-19, enrolled during active disease. Each CDR3 is given with its conserved first and last residue. Fields, in order: clone size, J gene, V gene, D gene, CDR3 protein, CDR3 DNA. The D gene is left open where the match is weak. Size is omitted from some rows. Given values are once, few, many or a class for expanded clones.

.	TRBJ1-2	TRBV6-6	.	CASSYPDTIDGYTF	TGTGCCAGCAGTTACCCCGACACAATTGATGGCTACACCTTC
.	TRBJ2-1	TRBV7-3	TRBD2	CASSSHLAGSSYNEQFF	TGTGCCAGCAGCTCACACCTAGCGGGTTCATCCTACAATGAGCAGTTCTTC
.	TRBJ2-5	TRBV19	.	CASSPDSNRETQYF	TGTGCCAGTAGCCCAGACAGTAACAGAGAGACCCAGTACTTC
.	TRBJ2-7	TRBV5-6	.	CASSSGVGQSSYEQYF	TGTGCCAGCAGCTCGGGGGTGGGACAGAGCTCCTACGAGCAGTACTTC
.	TRBJ2-1	TRBV15	.	CATQNSYNEQFF	TGTGCCACCCAGAACAGCTACAATGAGCAGTTCTTC
.	TRBJ2-5	TRBV19	TRBD1	CASSMGQEETQYF	TGTGCCAGTAGTATGGGACAGGAGGAGACCCAGTACTTC
once	TRBJ1-2	TRBV5-4	.	CASSLAAGRGYGYTF	TGTGCCAGCAGCTTGGCCGCAGGGAGGGGTTATGGCTACACCTTC
.	TRBJ2-7	TRBV7-3	.	CASSSGLSYEQYF	TGTGCCAGCAGCTCAGGACTGAGCTACGAGCAGTACTTC
.	TRBJ2-7	TRBV11-2	.	CASSKQGLTSDFYEQYF	TGTGCCAGCAGCAAACAGGGGCTGACTAGCGACTTCTACGAGCAGTACTTC
.	TRBJ1-5	TRBV18	.	CASSPRRDSNQPQHF	TGTGCCAGCTCACCACGCAGGGATAGCAATCAGCCCCAGCATTTT
.	TRBJ1-1	TRBV19	.	CASSPIPGHYMNTEAFF	TGTGCCAGTAGCCCCATCCCGGGACATTACATGAACACTGAAGCTTTCTTT
.	TRBJ2-1	TRBV5-4	TRBD2	CASSTTSGRFTEQFF	TGTGCCAGCAGCACGACTAGCGGGAGGTTCACTGAGCAGTTCTTC
.	TRBJ1-1	TRBV4-2	.	CASSQEQEQPEAFF	TGTGCCAGCAGCCAAGAACAGGAACAGCCTGAAGCTTTCTTT
.	TRBJ2-1	TRBV24-1	TRBD2	CATSDLASGGTEQFF	TGTGCCACCAGTGATTTAGCTAGCGGGGGGACTGAGCAGTTCTTC
.	TRBJ2-2	TRBV6-5	.	CASSLNTGELFF	TGTGCCAGCAGTCTTAACACCGGGGAGCTGTTTTTT
once	TRBJ2-7	TRBV6-5	TRBD1	CASRTDRTPYEQYF	TGTGCCAGCAGAACGGACAGGACCCCCTACGAGCAGTACTTC